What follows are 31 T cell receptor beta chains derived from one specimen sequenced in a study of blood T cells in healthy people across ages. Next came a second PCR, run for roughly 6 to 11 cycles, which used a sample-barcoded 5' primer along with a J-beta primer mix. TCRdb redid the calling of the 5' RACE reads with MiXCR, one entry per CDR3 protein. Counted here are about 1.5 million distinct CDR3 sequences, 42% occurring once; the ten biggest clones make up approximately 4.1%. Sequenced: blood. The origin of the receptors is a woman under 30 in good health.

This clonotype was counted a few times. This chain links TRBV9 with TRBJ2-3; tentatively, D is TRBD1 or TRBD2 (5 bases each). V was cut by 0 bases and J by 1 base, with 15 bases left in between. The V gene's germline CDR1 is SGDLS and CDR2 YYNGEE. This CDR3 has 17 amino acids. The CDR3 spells CASSVALLGPGTDTQYF. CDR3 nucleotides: TGTGCCAGCAGCGTAGCTTTATTGGGACCCGGCACAGATACGCAGTATTTT.

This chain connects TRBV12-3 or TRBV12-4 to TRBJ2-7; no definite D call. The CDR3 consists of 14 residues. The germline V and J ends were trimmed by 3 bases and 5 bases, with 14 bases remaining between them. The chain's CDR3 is CASSLRSVEDEQYF. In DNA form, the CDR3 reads TGTGCCAGCAGTTTGAGGAGCGTCGAGGACGAGCAGTACTTC.

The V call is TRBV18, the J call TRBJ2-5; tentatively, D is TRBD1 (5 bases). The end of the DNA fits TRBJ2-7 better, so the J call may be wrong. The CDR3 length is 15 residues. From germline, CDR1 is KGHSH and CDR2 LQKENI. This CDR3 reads CASSPTGQSVYEQYF. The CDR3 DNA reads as TGTGCCAGCTCACCCACAGGTCAATCCGTCTACGAGCAGTACTTC.

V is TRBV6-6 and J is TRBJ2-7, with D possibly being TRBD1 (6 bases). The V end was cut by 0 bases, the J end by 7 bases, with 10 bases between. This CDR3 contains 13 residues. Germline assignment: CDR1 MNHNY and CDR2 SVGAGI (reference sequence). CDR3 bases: TGTGCCAGCAGTTACTCCCCGGGGACAGAGCAGTACTTC. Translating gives CASSYSPGTEQYF.

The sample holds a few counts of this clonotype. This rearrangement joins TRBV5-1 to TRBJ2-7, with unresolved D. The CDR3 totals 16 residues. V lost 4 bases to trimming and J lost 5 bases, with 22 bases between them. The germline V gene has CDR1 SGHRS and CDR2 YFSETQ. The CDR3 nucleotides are TGCGCCAGCAGCCCAGATCGCTCCTTAGCCTACGACGAGCAGTACTTC. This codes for CASSPDRSLAYDEQYF.

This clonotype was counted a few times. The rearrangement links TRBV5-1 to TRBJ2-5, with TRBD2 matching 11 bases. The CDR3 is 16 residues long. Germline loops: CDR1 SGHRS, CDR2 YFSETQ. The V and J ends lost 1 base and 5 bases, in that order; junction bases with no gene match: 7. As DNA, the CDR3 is TGCGCCAGCAGCTTGCTACTAGCGGGAGTTGAGGAGACCCAGTACTTC. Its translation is CASSLLLAGVEETQYF.

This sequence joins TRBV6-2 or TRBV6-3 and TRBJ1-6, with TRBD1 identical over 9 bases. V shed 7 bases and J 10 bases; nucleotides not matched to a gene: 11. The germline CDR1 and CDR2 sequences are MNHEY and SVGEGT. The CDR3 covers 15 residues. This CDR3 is CASIGTGQGASPLHF. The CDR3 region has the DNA TGTGCCAGCATCGGAACGGGACAGGGAGCGTCACCCCTCCACTTT.

The DNA for the CDR3 is TGTGCCAGCAGTAGGTTTGGGACAGGGGGTGAAAAACTGTTTTTT. Translating gives CASSRFGTGGEKLFF. The chain joins TRBV27 to TRBJ1-4; the match to TRBD1 covers 11 bases. Trimming at V came to 5 bases and at J to 7 bases, leaving 6 bases not matched to a gene. CDR1 and CDR2 (germline): MNHEY, SMNVEV (reference sequence). The CDR3 length is 15 residues.

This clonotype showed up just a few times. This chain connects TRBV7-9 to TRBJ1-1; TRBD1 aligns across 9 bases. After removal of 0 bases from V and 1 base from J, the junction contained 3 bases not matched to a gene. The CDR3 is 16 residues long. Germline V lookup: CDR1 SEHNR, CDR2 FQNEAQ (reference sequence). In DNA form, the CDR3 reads TGTGCCAGCAGCTTAGCAGGACAGGGGCAGAACACTGAAGCTTTCTTT. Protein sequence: CASSLAGQGQNTEAFF.

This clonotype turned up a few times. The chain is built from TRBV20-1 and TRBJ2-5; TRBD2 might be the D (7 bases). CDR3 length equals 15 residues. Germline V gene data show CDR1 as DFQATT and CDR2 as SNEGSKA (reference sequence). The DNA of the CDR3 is TGCAAGTCGGGTGCGGGAGTGGTACAGGGAGAGACCCAGTACTTC. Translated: CKSGAGVVQGETQYF.

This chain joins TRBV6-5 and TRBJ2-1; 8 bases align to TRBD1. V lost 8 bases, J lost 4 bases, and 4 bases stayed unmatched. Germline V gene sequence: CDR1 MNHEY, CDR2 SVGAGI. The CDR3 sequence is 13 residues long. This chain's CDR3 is CASGGTGYNEQFF. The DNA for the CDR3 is TGTGCCAGCGGGGGGACAGGTTACAATGAGCAGTTCTTC.

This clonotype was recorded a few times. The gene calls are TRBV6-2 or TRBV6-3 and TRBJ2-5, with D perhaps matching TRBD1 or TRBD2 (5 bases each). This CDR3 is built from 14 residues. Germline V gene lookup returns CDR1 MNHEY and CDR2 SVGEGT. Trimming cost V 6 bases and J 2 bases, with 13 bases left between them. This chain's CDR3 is CASSHRDHQETQYF. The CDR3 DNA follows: TGTGCCAGCAGCCACCGGGACCATCAAGAGACCCAGTACTTC.

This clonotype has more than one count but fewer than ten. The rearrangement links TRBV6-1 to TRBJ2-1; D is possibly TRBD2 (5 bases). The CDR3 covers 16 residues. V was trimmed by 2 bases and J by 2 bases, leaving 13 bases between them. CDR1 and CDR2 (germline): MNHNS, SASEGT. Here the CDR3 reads CASSESGLGPYNEQFF. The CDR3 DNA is TGTGCCAGCAGTGAATCCGGACTCGGGCCCTACAATGAGCAGTTCTTC.

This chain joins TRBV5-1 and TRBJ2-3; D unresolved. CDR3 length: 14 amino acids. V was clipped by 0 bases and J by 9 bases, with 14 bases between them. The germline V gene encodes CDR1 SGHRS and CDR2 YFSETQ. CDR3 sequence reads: CASSLVSDTATQYF. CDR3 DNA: TGCGCCAGCAGCTTGGTATCCGACACCGCAACGCAGTATTTT. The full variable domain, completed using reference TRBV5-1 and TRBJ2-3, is KAGVTQTPRYLIKTRGQQVTLSCSPISGHRSVSWYQQTPGQGLQFLFEYFSETQRNKGNFPGRFSGRQFSNSRSEMNVSTLELGDSALYLCASSLVSDTATQYFGPGTRLTVL.

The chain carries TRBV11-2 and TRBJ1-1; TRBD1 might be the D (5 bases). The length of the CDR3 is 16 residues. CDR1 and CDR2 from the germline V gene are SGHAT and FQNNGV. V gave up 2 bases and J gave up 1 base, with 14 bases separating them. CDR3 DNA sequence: TGTGCCAGCAGCTTATGGGCGGGGGGTTGGAACACTGAAGCTTTCTTT. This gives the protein CASSLWAGGWNTEAFF.

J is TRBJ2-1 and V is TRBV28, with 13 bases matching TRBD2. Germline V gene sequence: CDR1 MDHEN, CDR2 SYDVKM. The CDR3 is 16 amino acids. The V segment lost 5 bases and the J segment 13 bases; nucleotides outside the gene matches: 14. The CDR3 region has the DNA TGTGCCAGCAGTCTCTGGACTAGCGGGAGCGGGGAGACCCAGTTCTTC. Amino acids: CASSLWTSGSGETQFF.

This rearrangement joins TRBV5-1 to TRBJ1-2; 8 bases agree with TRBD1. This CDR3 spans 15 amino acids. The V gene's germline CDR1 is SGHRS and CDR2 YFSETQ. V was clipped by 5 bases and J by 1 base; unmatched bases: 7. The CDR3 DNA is TGCGCCAGCAGGACCGGACAGGGCGGTAACTATGGCTACACCTTC. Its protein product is CASRTGQGGNYGYTF.

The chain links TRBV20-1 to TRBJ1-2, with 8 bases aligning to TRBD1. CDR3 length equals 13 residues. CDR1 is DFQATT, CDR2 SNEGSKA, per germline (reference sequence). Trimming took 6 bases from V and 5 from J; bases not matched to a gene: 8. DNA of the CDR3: TGCAGTGCCTCCGACAGGGGCCGTTATGGCTACACCTTC. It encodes CSASDRGRYGYTF.

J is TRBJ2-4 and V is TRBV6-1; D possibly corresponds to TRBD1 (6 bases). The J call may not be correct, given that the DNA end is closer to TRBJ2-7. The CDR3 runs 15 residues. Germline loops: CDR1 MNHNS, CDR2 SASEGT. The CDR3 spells CASRFTGQQAYEQYF. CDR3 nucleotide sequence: TGTGCCAGCAGGTTCACAGGACAGCAAGCCTACGAGCAGTACTTC.

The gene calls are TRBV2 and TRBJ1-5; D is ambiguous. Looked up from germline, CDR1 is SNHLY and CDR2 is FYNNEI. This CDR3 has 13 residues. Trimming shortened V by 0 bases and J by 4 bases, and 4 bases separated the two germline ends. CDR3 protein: CASSEAENQPQHF. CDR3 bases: TGTGCCAGCAGTGAAGCGGAGAATCAGCCCCAGCATTTT.

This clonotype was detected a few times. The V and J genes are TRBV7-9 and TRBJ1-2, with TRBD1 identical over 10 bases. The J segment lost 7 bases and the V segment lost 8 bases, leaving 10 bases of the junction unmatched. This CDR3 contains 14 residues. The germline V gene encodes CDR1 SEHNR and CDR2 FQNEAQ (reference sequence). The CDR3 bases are TGTGCCAGCTATAACGGACAGGGGGTTCTTGGCTACACCTTC. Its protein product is CASYNGQGVLGYTF.

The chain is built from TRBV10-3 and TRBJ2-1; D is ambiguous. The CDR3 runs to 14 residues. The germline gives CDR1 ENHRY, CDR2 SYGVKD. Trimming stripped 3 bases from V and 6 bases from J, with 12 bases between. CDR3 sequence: CAISDLSGSNEQFF. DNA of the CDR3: TGTGCCATCAGTGACCTAAGTGGGTCCAATGAGCAGTTCTTC.

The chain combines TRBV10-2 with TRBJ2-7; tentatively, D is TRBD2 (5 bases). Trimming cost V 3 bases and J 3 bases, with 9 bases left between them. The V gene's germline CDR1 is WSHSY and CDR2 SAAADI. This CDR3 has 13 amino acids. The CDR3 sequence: CASSDGNGYEQYF. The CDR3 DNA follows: TGCGCCAGCAGTGACGGGAACGGCTACGAGCAGTACTTC.

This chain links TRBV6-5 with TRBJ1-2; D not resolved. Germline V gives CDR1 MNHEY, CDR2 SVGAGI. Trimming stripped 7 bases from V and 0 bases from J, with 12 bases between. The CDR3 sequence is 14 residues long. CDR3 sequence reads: CASKIDRTNYGYTF. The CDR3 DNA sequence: TGTGCCAGCAAAATCGACCGGACTAACTATGGCTACACCTTC.

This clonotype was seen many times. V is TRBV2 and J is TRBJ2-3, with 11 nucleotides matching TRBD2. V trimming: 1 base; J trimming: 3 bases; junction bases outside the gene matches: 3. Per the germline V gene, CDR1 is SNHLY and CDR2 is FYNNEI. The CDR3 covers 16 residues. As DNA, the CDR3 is TGTGCCAGCAGTGAAGTACTAGCGGGGGTGACAGATACGCAGTATTTT. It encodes CASSEVLAGVTDTQYF.

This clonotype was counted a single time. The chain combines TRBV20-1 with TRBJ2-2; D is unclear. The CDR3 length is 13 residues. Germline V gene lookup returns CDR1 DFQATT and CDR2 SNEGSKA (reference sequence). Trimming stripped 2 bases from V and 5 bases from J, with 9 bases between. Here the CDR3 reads CSARYPLTGELFF. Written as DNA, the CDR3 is TGCAGTGCTAGATACCCTTTAACCGGGGAGCTGTTTTTT.

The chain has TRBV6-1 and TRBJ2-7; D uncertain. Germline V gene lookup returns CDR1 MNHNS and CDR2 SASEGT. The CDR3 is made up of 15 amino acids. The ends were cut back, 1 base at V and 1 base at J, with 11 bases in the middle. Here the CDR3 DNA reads TGTGCCAGCAGTGAAGTTGCCAGGCTATCCTACGAGCAGTACTTC. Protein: CASSEVARLSYEQYF.

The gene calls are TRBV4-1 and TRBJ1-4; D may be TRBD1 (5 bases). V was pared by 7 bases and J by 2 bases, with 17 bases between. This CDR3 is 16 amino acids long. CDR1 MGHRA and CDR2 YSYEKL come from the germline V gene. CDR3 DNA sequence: TGCGCCAGCACCTCGAGTCCAGGGATGACTAATGAAAAACTGTTTTTT. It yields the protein CASTSSPGMTNEKLFF.

This CDR3 reads CASSLDPLGTGELFF. CDR3 bases: TGTGCCAGCAGCTTAGACCCTCTGGGAACCGGGGAGCTGTTTTTT. The chain joins TRBV7-2 to TRBJ2-2; D unclear. V was pared by 1 base and J by 5 bases, with 11 bases between. CDR3 length: 15 residues. Per the germline V gene, CDR1 is SGHTA and CDR2 is FQGNSA.

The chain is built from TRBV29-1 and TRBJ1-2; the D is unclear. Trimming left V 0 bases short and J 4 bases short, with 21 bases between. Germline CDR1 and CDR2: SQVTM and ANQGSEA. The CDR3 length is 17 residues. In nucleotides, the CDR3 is TGCAGCGTTGAAGAGAAGAGTTGGGGATCCCACGTCTATGGCTACACCTTC. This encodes CSVEEKSWGSHVYGYTF.

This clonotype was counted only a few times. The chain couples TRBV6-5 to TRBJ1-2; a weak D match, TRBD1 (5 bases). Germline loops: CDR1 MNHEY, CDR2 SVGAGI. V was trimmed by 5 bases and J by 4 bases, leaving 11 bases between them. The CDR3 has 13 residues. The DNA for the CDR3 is TGTGCCAGCAGTGTCAGGGAAGCCTATGGCTACACCTTC. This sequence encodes CASSVREAYGYTF.